Below, 25 T cell receptor beta chains from the same sample are listed, as sequenced in a study of T-cell reconstitution after alpha-beta-depleted transplantation in children. Library preparation (for TCRbeta) was performed with unique molecular identifiers. One entry per CDR3 protein results from TCRdb running MiXCR on the PCR reads. The sample lists more than 400,000 distinct CDR3 sequences; approximately 10% were seen once. The sequencing here drew on PBMCs, mostly from graft donor cells, taken 180 days after TCRalphabeta/CD19-depleted stem cell transplant. The receptor source for this set is a female patient aged 2 to 10 who had a stem cell transplant for aplastic anemia, so the T cells may come from the graft donor.

The chain links TRBV12-3 or TRBV12-4 to TRBJ2-1; tentative D call: TRBD2 (5 bases). The CDR3 totals 14 residues. V lost 7 bases and J lost 6, with 16 bases in between. CDR3 protein: CASTLEASFNEQFF. CDR3 coding DNA: TGTGCCAGCACCTTGGAGGCTAGTTTCAATGAGCAGTTCTTC.

Many counts were recorded for this clonotype. This chain connects TRBV18 to TRBJ2-1, with D tentatively TRBD1 (5 bases). The V end lost 2 bases, the J end lost 16 bases, and 12 bases lay between the germline ends. Germline V gene lookup returns CDR1 KGHSH and CDR2 LQKENI. This CDR3 is built from 11 residues. The CDR3 protein is CASSPGRVLFF. CDR3 coding DNA: TGTGCCAGCTCACCAGGCAGGGTGTTATTCTTC.

A few counts support this clonotype. The chain carries TRBV19 and TRBJ2-5, with a weak D call TRBD1 (5 bases). Trimming removed 1 base at V and 2 bases at J, with 11 bases between. Germline V CDR1 and CDR2: LNHDA, SQIVND (reference sequence). The CDR3 length is 15 residues. CDR3 amino acids: CASSIGGDTQETQYF. The CDR3 nucleotides are TGTGCCAGTAGTATAGGGGGCGACACTCAAGAGACCCAGTACTTC.

This clonotype has ten or more counts. This chain uses TRBV5-1 with TRBJ2-3; D remains ambiguous. In germline, CDR1 is SGHRS, CDR2 YFSETQ. There are 14 residues in the CDR3. The ends were cut back, 0 bases at V and 2 bases at J, with 7 bases in the middle. CDR3 region: CASSLAQNTDTQYF. DNA for the CDR3: TGCGCCAGCAGCTTGGCCCAGAACACAGATACGCAGTATTTT.

This clonotype has a single count. The chain is built from TRBV7-8 and TRBJ1-2; perhaps TRBD1 as D (5 bases). There are 12 residues in the CDR3. The V and J ends lost 5 bases and 8 bases respectively, with 12 bases between them. Germline V gene lookup returns CDR1 SGHVS and CDR2 FQNEAQ. For the CDR3, the DNA is TGTGCCAGCAGCCCCCTCGGGGACGGCTACACCTTC. This sequence encodes CASSPLGDGYTF.

The chain couples TRBV12-3 or TRBV12-4 to TRBJ1-2, with 8 bases lining up with TRBD1. CDR3 size: 14 residues. The junction had 10 bases not matched to a gene; V was cut back by 6 bases and J by 7 bases. CDR3 DNA sequence: TGTGCCAGCAGACCTTATGACAGGGGATTTGGCTACACCTTC. Translating it yields CASRPYDRGFGYTF.

This clonotype is a singleton in its sample. This sequence joins TRBV27 and TRBJ2-1, with TRBD2 matching over 12 bases. The CDR3 spans 18 residues. With 4 bases clipped from V and 4 bases from J, the junction kept 11 bases outside the gene matches. The germline V gene encodes CDR1 MNHEY and CDR2 SMNVEV (reference sequence). This CDR3 is CASSSMETSGRSYNEQFF. Here the CDR3 DNA reads TGTGCCAGCAGTTCCATGGAGACTAGCGGGAGATCTTACAATGAGCAGTTCTTC.

In this sample, this clonotype turned up a few times. The chain carries TRBV5-1 and TRBJ1-3; D may be TRBD1 (5 bases). CDR3 size: 18 residues. Germline CDR1 and CDR2: SGHRS and YFSETQ. V gave up 4 bases and J gave up 0 bases, with 20 bases separating them. The CDR3 DNA is TGCGCCAGCAGCCTAGAGATTCCGACAGATTACTCTGGAAACACCATATATTTT. It codes for CASSLEIPTDYSGNTIYF.

The chain's CDR3 is CSASPRLAGAYEQYV. CDR3 in DNA: TGCAGTGCTAGCCCCAGGCTAGCGGGGGCCTACGAGCAGTACGTC. The J gene is TRBJ2-7, the V gene TRBV20-1; 10 bases are shared with TRBD2. Per germline, CDR1 DFQATT and CDR2 SNEGSKA (reference sequence). V trimming: 3 bases; J trimming: 2 bases; junction bases outside the gene matches: 7. The CDR3 is 15 residues long.

This clonotype was observed a handful of times. The chain is built from TRBV11-3 and TRBJ2-5; D is undetermined. V was shortened by 5 bases and J by 4 bases, with 23 bases between the two germline ends. The CDR3 length is 17 residues. Germline V gene lookup returns CDR1 SGHNT and CDR2 YENEEA. The CDR3 here is CASSPPVGRAAGETQYF. For the CDR3, the DNA is TGTGCCAGCAGCCCTCCTGTTGGTCGGGCCGCAGGAGAGACCCAGTACTTC. The variable domain in full, completed from reference TRBV11-3 and TRBJ2-5, reads EAGVVQSPRYKIIEKKQPVAFWCNPISGHNTLYWYLQNLGQGPELLIRYENEEAVDDSQLPKDRFSAERLKGVDSTLKIQPAELGDSAVYLCASSPPVGRAAGETQYFGPGTRLLVL.

This rearrangement joins TRBV11-2 to TRBJ2-1, with D perhaps assigned TRBD1 or TRBD2 (5 bases each). Germline CDR1 is SGHAT and CDR2 is FQNNGV. With 7 bases removed from V and 4 bases from J, the gap between germline ends came to 26 bases. The CDR3 is made up of 18 amino acids. CDR3 DNA: TGTGCCAGCATTCCGGGGCCCCGGGAAGGAACTAAATACAATGAGCAGTTCTTC. This translates into CASIPGPREGTKYNEQFF.

This clonotype was observed many times. The genes are TRBV12-3 or TRBV12-4 and TRBJ1-3; D gene uncertain. Trimming cost V 3 bases and J 2 bases, with 8 bases left between them. The CDR3 runs to 14 residues. CDR3 DNA: TGTGCCAGCAGTTTTCGGGAGGCTGGAAACACCATATATTTT. It encodes CASSFREAGNTIYF.

The chain joins TRBV9 to TRBJ1-2; D possibly corresponds to TRBD1 (6 bases). Germline CDR1 and CDR2: SGDLS and YYNGEE. The CDR3 loop spans 15 amino acids. V lost 3 bases and J 2 bases, leaving 14 bases between the germline ends. Here the CDR3 DNA reads TGTGCCAGCAGCGCCCTACAGGGAGCCAACTATGGCTACACCTTC. This codes for CASSALQGANYGYTF.

This clonotype turned up a few times. V is TRBV3-1 and J is TRBJ1-1; weak D call: TRBD1 (5 bases). There are 16 residues in the CDR3. CDR1 LGHDT and CDR2 YNNKEL come from the germline V gene (reference sequence). V lost 0 bases and J 11 bases, leaving 22 bases between the germline ends. The CDR3 bases are TGTGCCAGCAGCCAAGATCTTGGAGTCTTGTCAGGGCGGGCTTTCTTT. Translated: CASSQDLGVLSGRAFF.

This clonotype was counted many times. The chain joins TRBV29-1 to TRBJ2-7, with 9 bases matching TRBD1. This CDR3 is built from 13 residues. CDR1 and CDR2 (germline): SQVTM, ANQGSEA. The J segment lost 2 bases and the V segment lost 6 bases, leaving 5 bases of the junction unmatched. The CDR3 bases are TGCAGCGTGCAACGGGACAGGGCCTACGAGCAGTACTTC. This encodes CSVQRDRAYEQYF.

This clonotype appeared many times. The rearrangement uses TRBV5-1 and TRBJ2-6; no definite D call. This CDR3 comprises 16 residues. Germline-derived CDR1 and CDR2 are SGHRS and YFSETQ. V was pared by 1 base and J by 0 bases, with 8 bases between. The CDR3 nucleotides read TGCGCCAGCAGCTTGCCCGACCCCTCTGGGGCCAACGTCCTGACTTTC. Encoded protein: CASSLPDPSGANVLTF.

In this sample, this clonotype turned up a few times. This chain links TRBV28 with TRBJ2-6; TRBD1 matches 10 bases. The V gene's germline CDR1 is MDHEN and CDR2 SYDVKM. The CDR3 is made up of 20 amino acids. Trimming cost V 6 bases and J 3 bases; bases outside gene matches: 17. CDR3 nucleotide sequence: TGTGCCAGCAGGAGACCACTTGACCGGGACAGGGGAGTTGGGGCCAACGTCCTGACTTTC. Protein: CASRRPLDRDRGVGANVLTF. Full variable domain (rest looked up from reference TRBV28 and TRBJ2-6): DVKVTQSSRYLVKRTGEKVFLECVQDMDHENMFWYRQDPGLGLRLIYFSYDVKMKEKGDIPEGYSVSREKKERFSLILESASTNQTSMYLCASRRPLDRDRGVGANVLTFGAGSRLTVL.

This clonotype has just a few counts. The chain carries TRBV5-1 and TRBJ2-7; 9 bases fit TRBD1. The ends lost 0 bases at V and 2 bases at J; junction bases unmatched: 6. From germline, CDR1 is SGHRS and CDR2 YFSETQ. The CDR3 contains 16 residues. The CDR3 nucleotides are TGCGCCAGCAGCTTGGCCGGGACAGGGCACCCCTACGAGCAGTACTTC. The encoded protein is CASSLAGTGHPYEQYF.

In its sample, this clonotype was seen a few times. V is TRBV20-1 and J is TRBJ1-3, with 9 bases matching TRBD1. Losses at the gene ends were 3 bases for V and 1 base for J; bases not matched to a gene: 4. The CDR3 extends over 15 amino acids. The germline V gene has CDR1 DFQATT and CDR2 SNEGSKA (reference sequence). The CDR3 DNA reads as TGCAGTGCTAGTGGGGGACAGGGTTCTGGAAACACCATATATTTT. It encodes CSASGGQGSGNTIYF.

V is TRBV15 and J is TRBJ2-2; D not resolved. Trimming took 6 bases from V and 3 from J, leaving 5 bases between them. Germline CDR1 LNHNV, CDR2 YYDKDF (reference sequence). The CDR3 has 12 residues. The CDR3 coding sequence is TGTGCCACCAGACGGGACACCGGGGAGCTGTTTTTT. It codes for CATRRDTGELFF.

This clonotype was counted a few times. The chain recombines TRBV10-2 with TRBJ2-4; 12 positions match TRBD2. The CDR3 has 15 residues. Germline assignment: CDR1 WSHSY and CDR2 SAAADI. Losses at the gene ends were 2 bases for V and 9 bases for J; bases not matched to a gene: 5. The CDR3 protein is CASSEPTSGSGIQYF. The CDR3 DNA reads TGCGCCAGCAGTGAGCCGACTAGCGGGAGCGGCATTCAGTACTTC.

This clonotype was counted a single time. One junction end does not reproduce the germline sequence, and a read error may be involved. The genes are TRBV20-1 and TRBJ2-4; D might be TRBD1 or TRBD2, each matching 6 bases. This CDR3 region has 14 residues. The germline V gene encodes CDR1 DFQATT and CDR2 SNEGSKA (reference sequence). The DNA for the CDR3 is TGCAGTGCTAGCGGGGGCTTAGCCAAAAACAGTCAGTACTTC. This sequence encodes CSASGGLAKNSQYF.

This clonotype appeared a few times. The chain uses TRBV20-1 and TRBJ1-3; weak D call: TRBD1 (6 bases). V was cut by 3 bases and J by 5 bases, with 11 bases left in between. The germline gives CDR1 DFQATT, CDR2 SNEGSKA (reference sequence). CDR3 length: 13 residues. Here the CDR3 reads CSASLGQRNTIYF. The CDR3 DNA follows: TGCAGTGCTAGTCTTGGACAGCGAAACACCATATATTTT.

This clonotype was detected a few times. The chain couples TRBV15 to TRBJ2-3; possibly TRBD2 for D (6 bases). Trimming removed 3 bases from V and 0 bases from J, with 13 bases in between. This CDR3 region has 16 residues. Germline V CDR1 and CDR2: LNHNV, YYDKDF (reference sequence). The DNA for the CDR3 is TGTGCCACCAGCAGGAATAGCGGTGCTAGCACAGATACGCAGTATTTT. Translating it yields CATSRNSGASTDTQYF.

The chain employs TRBV5-4 and TRBJ2-3; D might be TRBD2 (6 bases). V was clipped by 4 bases and J by 3 bases, with 15 bases between them. The length of the CDR3 is 15 residues. Germline V lookup: CDR1 SGHNT, CDR2 YYREEE (reference sequence). CDR3: CASSPAGTGTDTQYF. In DNA, the CDR3 is TGTGCCAGCAGCCCAGCCGGGACTGGAACAGATACGCAGTATTTT.